This section outlines one TCR beta chain sequence together with its context. The antigen is undetermined. TCRdb recomputed calls from the reads with MiXCR, one row per CDR3 protein. The sample has 40,000 to 50,000 distinct CDR3 sequences, 12% seen once. This record belongs to a study of type 1 regulatory T cells. The clonotype originates from a human donor in good health. The material sequenced was cultured non-Tr1 T cells, either the whole culture or a sorted T cell fraction (not recorded which).

The DNA for the CDR3 is TGTGCCAGCAGCCAAGACGTCGCGGGAGTCAGTATTGAGCAGTTCTTC. This translates into CASSQDVAGVSIEQFF. The chain links TRBV3-1 to TRBJ2-1; 7 nucleotides agree with TRBD2. J lost 9 bases, V lost 0 bases, and 11 bases had no gene match. The CDR3 sequence is 16 residues long. In germline, CDR1 is LGHDT, CDR2 YNNKEL (reference sequence).